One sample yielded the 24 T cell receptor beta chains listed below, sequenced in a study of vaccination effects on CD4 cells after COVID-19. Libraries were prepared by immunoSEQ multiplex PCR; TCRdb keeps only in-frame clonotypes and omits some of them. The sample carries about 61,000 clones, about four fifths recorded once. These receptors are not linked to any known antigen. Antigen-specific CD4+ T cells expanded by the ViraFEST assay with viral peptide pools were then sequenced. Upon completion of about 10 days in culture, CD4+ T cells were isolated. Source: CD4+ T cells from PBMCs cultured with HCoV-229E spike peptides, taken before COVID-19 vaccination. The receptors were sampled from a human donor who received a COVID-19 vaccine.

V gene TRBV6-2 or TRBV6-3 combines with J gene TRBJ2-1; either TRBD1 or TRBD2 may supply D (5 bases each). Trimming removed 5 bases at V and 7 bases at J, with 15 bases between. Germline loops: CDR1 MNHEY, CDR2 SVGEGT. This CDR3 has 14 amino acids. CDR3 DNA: TGTGCCAGCAGTCCAACAGGTAGGAGGAATGAGCAGTTCTTC. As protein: CASSPTGRRNEQFF.

This chain's CDR3 is CASRIQENTEAFF. The DNA for the CDR3 is TGTGCCAGCAGAATCCAGGAGAACACTGAAGCTTTCTTT. This chain connects TRBV6-4 to TRBJ1-1; D ambiguous. The CDR3 consists of 13 residues. Trimming cost V 6 bases and J 1 base, with 9 bases left between them. Germline V CDR1 and CDR2: MRHNA, SNTAGT.

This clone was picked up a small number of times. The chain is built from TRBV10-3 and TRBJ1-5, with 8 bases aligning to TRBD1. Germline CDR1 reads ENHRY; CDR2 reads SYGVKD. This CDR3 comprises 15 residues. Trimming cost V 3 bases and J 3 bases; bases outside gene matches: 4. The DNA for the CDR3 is TGTGCCATCAGTGAACGGGGACAGGACAATCAGCCCCAGCATTTT. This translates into CAISERGQDNQPQHF.

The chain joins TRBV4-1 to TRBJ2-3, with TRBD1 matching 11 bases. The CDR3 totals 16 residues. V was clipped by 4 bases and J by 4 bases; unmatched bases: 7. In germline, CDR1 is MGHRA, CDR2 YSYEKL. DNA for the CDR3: TGCGCCAGCAGCCTCGGACAGGGGGCGAACGCAGATACGCAGTATTTT. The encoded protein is CASSLGQGANADTQYF.

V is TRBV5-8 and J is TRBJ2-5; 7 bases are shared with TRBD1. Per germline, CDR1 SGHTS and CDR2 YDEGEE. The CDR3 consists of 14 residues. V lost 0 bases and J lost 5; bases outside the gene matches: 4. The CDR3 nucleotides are TGTGCCAGCAGCTTGGCCTTAGGGGGCGAGACCCAGTACTTC. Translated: CASSLALGGETQYF.

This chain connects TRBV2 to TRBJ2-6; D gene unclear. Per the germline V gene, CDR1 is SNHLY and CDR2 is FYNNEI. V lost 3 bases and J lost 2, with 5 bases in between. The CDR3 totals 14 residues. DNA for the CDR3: TGTGCCAGCAGTGATCGTGCTGGGGCCAACGTCCTGACTTTC. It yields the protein CASSDRAGANVLTF.

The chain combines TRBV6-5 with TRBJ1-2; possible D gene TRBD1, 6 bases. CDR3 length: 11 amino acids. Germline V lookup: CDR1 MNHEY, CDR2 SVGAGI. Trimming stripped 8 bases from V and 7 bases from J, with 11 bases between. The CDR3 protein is CASRGAGGYTF. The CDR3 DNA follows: TGTGCCAGCCGGGGGGCAGGTGGCTACACCTTC.

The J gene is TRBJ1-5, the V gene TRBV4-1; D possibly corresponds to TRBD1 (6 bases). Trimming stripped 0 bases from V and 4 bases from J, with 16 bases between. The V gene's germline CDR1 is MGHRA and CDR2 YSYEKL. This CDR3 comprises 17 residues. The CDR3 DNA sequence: TGCGCCAGCAGCCAAGATGATGGGAGGGGGGGGAATCAGCCCCAGCATTTT. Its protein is CASSQDDGRGGNQPQHF.

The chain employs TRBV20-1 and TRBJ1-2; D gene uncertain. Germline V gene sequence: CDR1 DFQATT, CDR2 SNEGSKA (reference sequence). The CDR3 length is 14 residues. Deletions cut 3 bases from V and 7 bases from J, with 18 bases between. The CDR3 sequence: CSASLEPDVGGYTF. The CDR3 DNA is TGCAGTGCTAGTCTGGAGCCAGACGTGGGTGGCTACACCTTC.

The CDR3 loop reads CASSWDSIYQPQHF. The CDR3 DNA follows: TGTGCCAGTAGTTGGGACAGTATATATCAGCCCCAGCATTTT. The genes are TRBV19 and TRBJ1-5, with 7 nucleotides matching TRBD1. Looked up from germline, CDR1 is LNHDA and CDR2 is SQIVND (reference sequence). Trimming removed 5 bases from V and 5 bases from J; junction bases left unmatched: 6. This CDR3 spans 14 amino acids.

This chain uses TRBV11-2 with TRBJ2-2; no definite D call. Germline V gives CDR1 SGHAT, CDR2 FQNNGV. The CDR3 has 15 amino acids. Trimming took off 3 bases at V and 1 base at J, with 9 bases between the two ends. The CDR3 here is CASSFTAGNTGELFF. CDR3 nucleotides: TGTGCCAGCAGCTTCACGGCAGGGAACACCGGGGAGCTGTTTTTT.

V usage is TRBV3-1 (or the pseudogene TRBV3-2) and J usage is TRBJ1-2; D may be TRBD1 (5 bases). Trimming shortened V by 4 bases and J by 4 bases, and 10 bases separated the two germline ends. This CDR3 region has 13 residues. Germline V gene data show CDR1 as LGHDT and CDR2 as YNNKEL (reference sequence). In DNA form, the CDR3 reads TGTGCCAGCAGCCCGGGGACGGGCTATGGCTACACCTTC. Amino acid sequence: CASSPGTGYGYTF.

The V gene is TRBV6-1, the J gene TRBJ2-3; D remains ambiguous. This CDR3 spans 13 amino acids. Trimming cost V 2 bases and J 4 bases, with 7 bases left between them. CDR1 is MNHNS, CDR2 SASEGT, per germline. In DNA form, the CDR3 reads TGTGCCAGCAGTGAATCTCGGGCAGATACGCAGTATTTT. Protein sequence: CASSESRADTQYF.

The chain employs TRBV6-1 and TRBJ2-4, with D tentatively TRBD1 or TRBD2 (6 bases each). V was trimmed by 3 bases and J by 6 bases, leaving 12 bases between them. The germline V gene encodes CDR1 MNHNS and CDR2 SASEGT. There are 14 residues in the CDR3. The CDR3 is CASSERGGTNIQYF. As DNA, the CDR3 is TGTGCCAGCAGTGAGCGAGGGGGGACAAACATTCAGTACTTC.

CDR3 in DNA: TGTGCCAGCAGCTCTCCCAGGGTCTCTGGGGCCAACGTCCTGACTTTC. Amino acids: CASSSPRVSGANVLTF. J is TRBJ2-6 and V is TRBV7-2; TRBD1 is a possible D gene (5 bases). V shed 4 bases and J shed 0 bases, with 10 bases lying between them. CDR1 and CDR2 from the germline V gene are SGHTA and FQGNSA. This CDR3 is built from 16 residues.

The CDR3 bases are TGCGCCAGCAGCTTGGGGCTAGCGGGGGGAGGAGAGACCCAGTACTTC. As protein: CASSLGLAGGGETQYF. The V call is TRBV5-1, the J call TRBJ2-5, with 11 bases identical to TRBD2. V shed 0 bases, J shed 4 bases, and the junction held 5 bases outside the gene matches. From germline, CDR1 is SGHRS and CDR2 YFSETQ. The length of the CDR3 is 16 residues.

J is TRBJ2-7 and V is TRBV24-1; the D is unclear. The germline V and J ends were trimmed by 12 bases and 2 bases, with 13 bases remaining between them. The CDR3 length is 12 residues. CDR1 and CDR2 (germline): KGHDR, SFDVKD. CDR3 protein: CAPKVAAYEQYV. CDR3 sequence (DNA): TGTGCCCCCAAAGTAGCAGCCTACGAGCAGTACGTC.

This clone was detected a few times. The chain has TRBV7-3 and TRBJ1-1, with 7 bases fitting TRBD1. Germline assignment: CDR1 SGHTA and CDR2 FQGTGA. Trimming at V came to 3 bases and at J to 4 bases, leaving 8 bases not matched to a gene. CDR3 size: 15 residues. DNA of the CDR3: TGTGCCAGCAGCTTGACCGGGACAGTCCTCACTGAAGCTTTCTTT. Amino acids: CASSLTGTVLTEAFF.

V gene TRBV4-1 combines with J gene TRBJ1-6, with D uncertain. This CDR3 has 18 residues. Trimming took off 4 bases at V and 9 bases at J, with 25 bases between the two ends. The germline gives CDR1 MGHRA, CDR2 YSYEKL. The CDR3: CASSRIYDTSEWSSPLHF. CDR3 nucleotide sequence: TGCGCCAGCAGCCGTATATATGACACCTCTGAATGGAGTTCACCCCTCCACTTT.

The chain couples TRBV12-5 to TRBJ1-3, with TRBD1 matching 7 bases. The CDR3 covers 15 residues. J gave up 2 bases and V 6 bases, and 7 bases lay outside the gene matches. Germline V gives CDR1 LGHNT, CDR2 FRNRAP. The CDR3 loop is CASGQGGGAGNTIYF. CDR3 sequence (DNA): TGTGCTAGTGGCCAGGGGGGTGGAGCTGGAAACACCATATATTTT.

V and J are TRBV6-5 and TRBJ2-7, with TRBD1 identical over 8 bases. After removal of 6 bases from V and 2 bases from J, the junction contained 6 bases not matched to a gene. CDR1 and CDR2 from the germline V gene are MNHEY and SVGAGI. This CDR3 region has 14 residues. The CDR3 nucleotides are TGTGCCAGCAGAGTAGGACAGGGAGCCTACGAGCAGTACGTC. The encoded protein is CASRVGQGAYEQYV.

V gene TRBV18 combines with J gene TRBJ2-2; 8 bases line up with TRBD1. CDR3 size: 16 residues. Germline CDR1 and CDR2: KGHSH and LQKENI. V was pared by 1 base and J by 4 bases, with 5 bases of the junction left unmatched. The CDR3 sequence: CASSPLDRGFTGELFF. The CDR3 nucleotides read TGTGCCAGCTCACCACTTGACAGGGGATTCACCGGGGAGCTGTTTTTT. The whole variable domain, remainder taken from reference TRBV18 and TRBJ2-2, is NAGVMQNPRHLVRRRGQEARLRCSPMKGHSHVYWYRQLPEEGLKFMVYLQKENIIDESGMPKERFSAEFPKEGPSILRIQQVVRGDSAAYFCASSPLDRGFTGELFFGEGSRLTVL.

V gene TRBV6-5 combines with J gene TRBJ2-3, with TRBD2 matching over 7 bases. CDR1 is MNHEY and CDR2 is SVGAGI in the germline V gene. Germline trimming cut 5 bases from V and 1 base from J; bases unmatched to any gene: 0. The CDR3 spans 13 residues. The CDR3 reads CASSRGGTDTQYF. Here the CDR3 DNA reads TGTGCCAGCAGTCGGGGGGGCACAGATACGCAGTATTTT.

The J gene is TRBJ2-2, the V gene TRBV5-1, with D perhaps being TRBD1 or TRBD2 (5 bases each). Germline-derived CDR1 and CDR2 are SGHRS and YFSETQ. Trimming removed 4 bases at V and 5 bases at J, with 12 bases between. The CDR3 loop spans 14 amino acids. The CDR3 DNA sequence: TGCGCCAGCAGCGGGCTGGGGGATACCGGGGAGCTGTTTTTT. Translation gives CASSGLGDTGELFF.